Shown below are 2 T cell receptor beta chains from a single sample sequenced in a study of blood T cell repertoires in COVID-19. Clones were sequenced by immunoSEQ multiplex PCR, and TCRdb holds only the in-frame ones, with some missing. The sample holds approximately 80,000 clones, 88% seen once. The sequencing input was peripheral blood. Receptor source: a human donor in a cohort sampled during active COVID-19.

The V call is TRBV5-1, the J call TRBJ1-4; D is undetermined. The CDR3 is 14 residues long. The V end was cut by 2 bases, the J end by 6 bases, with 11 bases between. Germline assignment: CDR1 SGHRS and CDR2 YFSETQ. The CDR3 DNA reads TGCGCCAGCAGCTTATGGGGAGCGGATGAAAAACTGTTTTTT. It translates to CASSLWGADEKLFF.

The CDR3 sequence: CASSSAPRGSTDTQYF. The CDR3 DNA reads as TGCGCCAGCAGCTCAGCCCCCCGGGGATCGACAGATACGCAGTATTTT. V gene TRBV5-1 combines with J gene TRBJ2-3, with D maybe TRBD2 (5 bases). Trimming removed 3 bases at V and 3 bases at J, with 17 bases between. The CDR3 totals 16 residues. CDR1 and CDR2 (germline): SGHRS, YFSETQ.